The next 7 T cell receptor beta chains were all read from a single sample in a study of PD-L1 blockade in urothelial cancer. Time point meaning: peripheral blood 6 weeks after treatment start. Profiled with immunoSEQ multiplex PCR; TCRdb holds only in-frame clones, not every one. Of roughly 120,000 clones in the sample, approximately 90% were seen once. The source material was PBMCs, sampled around atezolizumab (anti-PD-L1) treatment. The receptors here all came from a man aged 55 to 70 with urothelial cancer.

V is TRBV5-6 and J is TRBJ2-7; a weak D match, TRBD1 (6 bases). Looked up from germline, CDR1 is SGHDT and CDR2 is YYEEEE. The CDR3 contains 14 residues. V lost 1 base, J lost 3 bases, and 11 bases lay in between. CDR3 nucleotides: TGTGCCAGCAGCTTGCGGCAGGGGAACTACGAGCAGTACTTC. It specifies CASSLRQGNYEQYF.

The chain joins TRBV28 to TRBJ1-1, with 7 bases matching TRBD1. With 7 bases clipped from V and 3 bases from J, the junction kept 8 bases outside the gene matches. The CDR3 runs to 14 residues. Germline values: CDR1 MDHEN, CDR2 SYDVKM. The CDR3 DNA reads TGTGCCAGCACCCATAGGGGGCGCGACACTGAAGCTTTCTTT. Translating gives CASTHRGRDTEAFF. The whole variable domain, remainder taken from reference TRBV28 and TRBJ1-1, is DVKVTQSSRYLVKRTGEKVFLECVQDMDHENMFWYRQDPGLGLRLIYFSYDVKMKEKGDIPEGYSVSREKKERFSLILESASTNQTSMYLCASTHRGRDTEAFFGQGTRLTVV.

The genes are TRBV7-9 and TRBJ2-7; TRBD1 matches at 7 bases. The CDR3 has 13 residues. Looked up from germline, CDR1 is SEHNR and CDR2 is FQNEAQ (reference sequence). The V gene end was trimmed by 6 bases and the J gene end by 5 bases; junction bases not matched to a gene: 7. The CDR3: CASSTGVRDEQYF. The CDR3 DNA follows: TGTGCCAGCAGTACAGGGGTGCGGGACGAGCAGTACTTC.

This rearrangement joins TRBV5-4 to TRBJ2-4; TRBD1 agrees at 11 bases. With 3 bases clipped from V and 5 bases from J, the junction kept 10 bases outside the gene matches. The CDR3 has 17 residues. Germline values: CDR1 SGHNT, CDR2 YYREEE (reference sequence). The CDR3 sequence: CASSSRGQGAKENIQYF. The CDR3 DNA reads as TGTGCCAGCAGCTCCCGAGGACAGGGGGCGAAGGAAAACATTCAGTACTTC.

The CDR3 sequence is CASRANTGQPQHF. The CDR3 region has the DNA TGTGCCAGCAGGGCAAACACGGGTCAGCCCCAGCATTTT. The chain is built from TRBV6-5 and TRBJ1-5, with D uncertain. CDR1 is MNHEY and CDR2 is SVGAGI in the germline V gene. CDR3 length equals 13 residues. The ends were cut back, 6 bases at V and 6 bases at J, with 12 bases in the middle.

This clone was seen more than once but under ten times. V gene TRBV13 combines with J gene TRBJ2-1; maybe TRBD1 (6 bases). The CDR3 loop spans 14 amino acids. The ends were cut back, 3 bases at V and 3 bases at J, with 9 bases in the middle. Germline V gives CDR1 PRHDT, CDR2 FYEKMQ (reference sequence). The CDR3 reads CASSFQGSYNEQFF. CDR3 DNA: TGTGCCAGCAGCTTCCAGGGGAGCTACAATGAGCAGTTCTTC. The full variable domain, its missing parts supplied by reference TRBV13 and TRBJ2-1, is AAGVIQSPRHLIKEKRETATLKCYPIPRHDTVYWYQQGPGQDPQFLISFYEKMQSDKGSIPDRFSAQQFSDYHSELNMSSLELGDSALYFCASSFQGSYNEQFFGPGTRLTVL.

This sequence joins TRBV9 and TRBJ2-1, with 8 bases aligning to TRBD2. This CDR3 is 15 amino acids long. CDR1 and CDR2 (germline): SGDLS, YYNGEE. After removal of 4 bases from V and 2 bases from J, the junction contained 5 bases not matched to a gene. In DNA, the CDR3 is TGTGCCAGCAGCTCCGGAGCGGGAGCCTACAATGAGCAGTTCTTC. It codes for CASSSGAGAYNEQFF.